This is a list of T cell receptor beta chains from one sample in a study of patients and donors after allogeneic stem cell transplantation. TCRdb passed the RT-PCR reads through MiXCR, listing each CDR3 protein once. The sample holds some 960,000 distinct CDR3 sequences, roughly 18% seen once. What was sequenced was blood, either unsorted or a sorted T cell fraction (not recorded which). Receptor source: a human donor who was either an allogeneic HSCT recipient or a stem cell or donor lymphocyte infusion donor (not recorded which). It is not recorded whose cells these are; they may come from a transplant donor. Each CDR3 is given with its conserved first and last residue. The D gene is left open where the match is weak. A clone size is listed for some rows: how often the clone was seen (once, few, many), or a class if it is expanded.

length,V,D,size,J,CDR3,DNA
17,TRBV24-1,-,-,TRBJ2-3,CATSDGMRGLSTDTQYF,TGTGCCACCAGTGATGGCATGAGGGGACTTAGCACAGATACGCAGTATTTT
13,TRBV6-1,-,few,TRBJ2-7,CAISWDRDYEQYF,TGTGCCATCTCCTGGGACCGCGACTACGAGCAGTACTTC
15,TRBV12-3/TRBV12-4,-,-,TRBJ2-1,CALARGGRSYNEQFF,TGTGCGCTCGCTAGGGGGGGGAGGTCCTACAATGAGCAGTTCTTC
15,TRBV12-3/TRBV12-4,-,-,TRBJ1-2,CASSQKPDGNYGYTF,TGTGCCAGCAGCCAGAAACCGGACGGGAACTATGGCTACACCTTC
15,TRBV7-9,-,-,TRBJ1-1,CASSLGTPSTLEAFF,TGTGCCAGCAGCTTAGGTACACCTAGCACACTCGAAGCTTTCTTT
14,TRBV24-1,TRBD2,-,TRBJ2-2,CATRGGLRTGELFF,TGTGCCACGAGGGGAGGGCTTCGCACCGGGGAGCTGTTTTTT
15,TRBV11-2,-,-,TRBJ2-2,CASNLNWDVPGELFF,TGTGCCAGCAACTTAAATTGGGATGTGCCCGGGGAGCTGTTTTTT
16,TRBV27,-,-,TRBJ1-6,CASSLQPSSYNSPLHF,TGTGCCAGCAGTTTACAGCCGAGCTCCTATAATTCACCCCTCCACTTT
15,TRBV30,TRBD2,-,TRBJ2-1,CAWSAGAGGLNEQFF,TGTGCCTGGAGTGCAGGGGCGGGAGGTCTCAATGAGCAGTTTTTC
16,TRBV30,TRBD2,-,TRBJ2-2,CAWSVRLAANTGELFF,TGTGCCTGGAGTGTACGACTAGCGGCGAACACCGGGGAGCTGTTTTTT
12,TRBV6-2/TRBV6-3,-,-,TRBJ1-3,CASSYPGDTIYF,TGTGCCAGCAGTTACCCGGGGGACACCATATATTTT
16,TRBV21-1,-,-,TRBJ1-5,CASSRFGTQSNQPQHF,TGTGCCAGCAGCAGGTTCGGGACACAAAGCAATCAGCCCCAGCATTTT
12,TRBV12-3/TRBV12-4,-,many,TRBJ2-1,CASTRLNNEQFF,TGTGCCAGCACTCGGCTAAACAATGAGCAGTTCTTC
16,TRBV9,TRBD1,-,TRBJ1-3,CASSVGGQSSGNTIYF,TGTGCCAGCAGCGTGGGGGGACAGAGCTCTGGAAACACCATATATTTT
15,TRBV7-9,TRBD2,-,TRBJ2-3,CASSLNSGITDTQYF,TGTGCCAGCAGCTTAAATAGCGGGATCACAGATACGCAGTATTTT
16,TRBV7-2,-,few,TRBJ1-5,CASSLVSSPRGQPQHF,TGTGCCAGCAGCTTAGTGTCGTCCCCTCGGGGTCAGCCCCAGCATTTT
14,TRBV6-1,TRBD1,few,TRBJ1-1,CASSVGQGWTEAFF,TGTGCCAGCAGTGTGGGACAGGGGTGGACTGAAGCTTTCTTT
19,TRBV4-2,TRBD2,-,TRBJ2-3,CASSQGGTSGRTSTDTQYF,TGTGCCAGCAGCCAAGGCGGGACTAGCGGGAGGACTAGCACAGATACGCAGTATTTT
19,TRBV7-3,TRBD2,few,TRBJ2-1,CASSFRASGGKSSYNEQFF,TGTGCCAGCAGCTTCCGGGCTAGCGGGGGTAAGAGCTCCTACAATGAGCAGTTCTTC
14,TRBV7-2,-,few,TRBJ1-2,CASSFSRQGDGYTF,TGTGCCAGCAGCTTTTCCAGGCAGGGTGATGGCTACACCTTC
15,TRBV24-1,TRBD1,-,TRBJ2-7,CATSDPSAGGYEQYF,TGTGCCACCAGTGATCCCTCTGCAGGGGGCTACGAGCAGTACTTC
15,TRBV6-5,-,-,TRBJ1-1,CASTLLAGSYTEAFF,TGTGCCAGCACCTTACTCGCCGGGAGTTACACTGAAGCTTTCTTT
17,TRBV5-1,-,few,TRBJ2-3,CASSLVLRTTSTDTQYF,TGCGCCAGCAGCTTGGTTTTGCGGACAACTAGCACAGATACGCAGTATTTT
15,TRBV1,-,-,TRBJ2-2,CTSSQATGNTGELFF,TGCACCAGCAGCCAGGCGACGGGTAACACCGGGGAGCTGTTTTTT
16,TRBV15,TRBD1,-,TRBJ1-5,CATSSMDRGRDQPQHF,TGTGCCACCAGCTCCATGGACAGGGGGCGCGATCAGCCCCAGCATTTT
15,TRBV27,TRBD1,-,TRBJ2-2,CASRGTGGYTGELFF,TGTGCCAGCAGAGGGACAGGGGGCTACACCGGGGAGCTGTTTTTT
14,TRBV20-1,-,few,TRBJ2-5,CSASLLVKVETQYF,TGCAGTGCTAGTTTGCTAGTCAAGGTAGAGACCCAGTACTTC
16,TRBV7-2,TRBD2,few,TRBJ2-3,CASSRAGTRGADTQYF,TGTGCCAGCAGCCGAGCCGGGACTAGGGGCGCAGATACGCAGTATTTT
14,TRBV5-1,TRBD1,-,TRBJ2-5,CASRGQDLQETQYF,TGCGCCAGCAGGGGACAGGACCTGCAAGAGACCCAGTACTTC
13,TRBV5-4,-,-,TRBJ2-5,CASSFRSQETQYF,TGTGCCAGCAGCTTCCGTTCTCAAGAGACCCAGTACTTC
14,TRBV29-1,TRBD1,-,TRBJ2-7,CSVEIWTGGDEQYF,TGCAGCGTTGAGATATGGACAGGGGGAGACGAGCAGTACTTC
14,TRBV4-3,-,-,TRBJ2-1,CASSQGTQNNEQFF,TGCGCCAGCAGCCAAGGGACTCAAAACAATGAGCAGTTCTTC
17,TRBV20-1,TRBD2,-,TRBJ2-1,CSAWGLAGRELVNEQFF,TGCAGTGCTTGGGGACTAGCGGGGCGCGAGTTGGTAAATGAGCAGTTCTTC
16,TRBV3-1,-,-,TRBJ1-4,CASSQEAAAPNEKLFF,TGTGCCAGCAGCCAAGAGGCGGCGGCCCCTAATGAAAAACTGTTTTTT
15,TRBV4-1,TRBD1,few,TRBJ2-7,CASSHGQGNSYEQYF,TGCGCCAGCAGCCACGGACAGGGTAATTCCTACGAGCAGTACTTC
16,TRBV12-3/TRBV12-4,TRBD2,few,TRBJ2-1,CASSWGGGAFRNEQFF,TGTGCCAGCAGTTGGGGCGGGGGGGCCTTTCGAAATGAGCAGTTCTTC
16,TRBV6-5,-,few,TRBJ1-3,CASSLVSVSLRGTIYF,TGTGCCAGCAGTTTAGTGTCGGTTTCGCTCAGGGGCACCATATATTTT
15,TRBV7-9,-,-,TRBJ2-2,CASRPLAGLTGELFF,TGTGCCAGCCGACCGTTGGCAGGGCTCACCGGGGAGCTGTTTTTT
14,TRBV29-1,-,many,TRBJ1-2,CSALVRAMPYGYTF,TGCAGCGCCCTAGTCCGGGCGATGCCCTATGGCTACACCTTC
19,TRBV3-1,-,-,TRBJ2-1,CASSGRGKPVGSSYNEQFF,TGTGCCAGCAGCGGAAGAGGTAAGCCAGTGGGAAGCTCCTACAATGAGCAGTTCTTC
16,TRBV6-1,TRBD2,few,TRBJ2-1,CASRVLAGVAGNEQFF,TGTGCCAGCAGGGTTTTAGCGGGAGTCGCTGGGAATGAGCAGTTCTTC
14,TRBV5-1,-,-,TRBJ1-1,CASSAQWGNTEAFF,TGCGCCAGCAGCGCCCAATGGGGGAACACTGAAGCTTTCTTT
16,TRBV29-1,-,-,TRBJ2-5,CSVEGAGTSSEETQYF,TGCAGCGTTGAAGGGGCCGGCACTAGCAGTGAAGAGACCCAGTACTTC
11,TRBV29-1,-,-,TRBJ1-2,CSVDRGYGYTF,TGCAGCGTTGACAGGGGCTATGGCTACACCTTC
14,TRBV11-2,TRBD1,few,TRBJ2-5,CASSNRGLGETQYF,TGTGCCAGCAGCAACAGGGGGCTCGGAGAGACCCAGTACTTC
14,TRBV14,-,-,TRBJ1-1,CASSQVKSNTEAFF,TGTGCCAGCAGCCAAGTCAAGAGTAACACTGAAGCTTTCTTT
14,TRBV7-9,-,-,TRBJ2-2,CASNPPPSTGELFF,TGTGCCAGCAATCCCCCGCCATCGACCGGGGAGCTGTTTTTT
16,TRBV6-2/TRBV6-3,TRBD2,-,TRBJ2-7,CASSYGSSGLVYEQYF,TGTGCCAGCAGTTACGGGTCTAGCGGCCTGGTCTACGAGCAGTACTTC
15,TRBV27,-,-,TRBJ2-1,CASSFLDRPANEQFF,TGTGCCAGCAGTTTTCTGGACAGACCCGCGAATGAGCAGTTCTTC